One sample yielded the 8 T cell receptor beta chains listed below, sequenced in a study of blood T cells in healthy people across ages. Primed by a sample-barcoded 5' primer and a J-beta primer mix, a second PCR proceeded for roughly 7 to 11 cycles. TCRdb re-called the 5' RACE reads with MiXCR, one entry per CDR3 protein. The sample has hundreds of thousands of distinct CDR3 sequences, 35% to 45% seen once. Specimen: blood. Receptors were obtained from a woman aged 55-75 years in good health.

For this clonotype: It may be a read error: a sequence one base away is much more abundant. The chain combines TRBV20-1 with TRBJ2-7; D is possibly TRBD1 (5 bases). Judging by the DNA end, TRBJ2-1 fits better; the J call may be wrong. The CDR3 runs to 12 residues. CDR1 and CDR2 (germline): DFQATT, SNEGSKA (reference sequence). CDR3 protein: CSARQGSYEQFF. CDR3 sequence (DNA): TGCAGTGCTAGACAGGGCTCCTACGAGCAGTTCTTC.

The rearrangement joins TRBV20-1 to TRBJ2-2; D is perhaps TRBD1 or TRBD2 (6 bases each). V was cut by 2 bases and J by 3 bases, with 13 bases left in between. This CDR3 has 15 amino acids. Per the germline V gene, CDR1 is DFQATT and CDR2 is SNEGSKA (reference sequence). The CDR3 coding sequence is TGCAGTGCTAGACCATCTAGGGGGGACACCGGGGAGCTGTTTTTT. Its protein product is CSARPSRGDTGELFF.

The J gene is TRBJ1-2, the V gene TRBV28; D not certain. The CDR3 loop spans 14 amino acids. V dropped 5 bases and J dropped 5 bases, with 15 bases sitting between them. The germline V gene has CDR1 MDHEN and CDR2 SYDVKM. This CDR3 is CASSSFSAAYGYTF. The CDR3 DNA reads TGTGCCAGCAGTAGTTTCTCGGCGGCATATGGCTACACCTTC.

The chain has TRBV12-3 or TRBV12-4 and TRBJ2-2, with 9 bases matching TRBD2. V dropped 8 bases and J dropped 7; count of bases not matched to a gene: 8. CDR3 length equals 14 residues. DNA of the CDR3: TGTGCCAGCGGATTAGCGGGAGTCGACGGGGAGCTGTTTTTT. It specifies CASGLAGVDGELFF.

The chain carries TRBV27 and TRBJ1-1; D gene ambiguous. Germline assignment: CDR1 MNHEY and CDR2 SMNVEV (reference sequence). The length of the CDR3 is 14 residues. Trimming took 4 bases from V and 0 from J, leaving 9 bases between them. In DNA, the CDR3 is TGTGCCAGCAGTTATAAGGAGATGAACACTGAAGCTTTCTTT. This codes for CASSYKEMNTEAFF.

The genes are TRBV6-5 and TRBJ2-3; D gene ambiguous. Germline V gene data show CDR1 as MNHEY and CDR2 as SVGAGI. V dropped 7 bases and J dropped 2 bases, with 13 bases sitting between them. This CDR3 has 14 residues. In nucleotides, the CDR3 is TGTGCCAGCAAGGCAGCCTCTTCCACAGATACGCAGTATTTT. It translates to CASKAASSTDTQYF.

The table lists this clonotype with a few counts. V gene TRBV10-2 combines with J gene TRBJ2-7; 7 bases are shared with TRBD2. Germline assignment: CDR1 WSHSY and CDR2 SAAADI. V lost 4 bases and J lost 3; bases outside the gene matches: 6. The CDR3 length is 14 residues. CDR3 sequence reads: CASSVAGDIYEQYF. The DNA for the CDR3 is TGCGCCAGCAGTGTCGCGGGGGATATCTACGAGCAGTACTTC.

This clonotype has just a few counts. The rearrangement uses TRBV6-2 or TRBV6-3 and TRBJ2-1; D might be TRBD2 (5 bases). Germline V CDR1 and CDR2: MNHEY, SVGEGT. This CDR3 comprises 14 residues. Trimming removed 0 bases from V and 12 bases from J, with 15 bases in between. The CDR3, as DNA: TGTGCCAGCAGTTACTCGATGTTGGACTTCCCGCAGTTCTTC. As protein: CASSYSMLDFPQFF.